This is a list of T cell receptor beta chains from one sample in a study of blood T cell repertoires in COVID-19. The repertoire was sequenced with immunoSEQ multiplex PCR; TCRdb's copy has only in-frame clones and lacks some. The profile shows nearly 65,000 clones, 84% of them singletons. Sequencing used peripheral blood. These receptors all come from a human donor in a cohort sampled during active COVID-19. CDR3s include the opening cysteine and the closing phenylalanine or tryptophan. A D gene is named only where the DNA matches it firmly. Size tells how often a clone was seen (once, few, many) or the class of an expanded clone, and some rows leave it out.

clone size | J gene | D gene | V gene | CDR3 DNA | CDR3 protein
- | TRBJ2-3 | - | TRBV5-4 | TGTGCCAGCAGTTACTCTAGCACAGATACGCAGTATTTT | CASSYSSTDTQYF
- | TRBJ1-5 | - | TRBV7-8 | TGTGCCAGCGGAACCACAAGGGAGGGACCCTACGGCAATCAGCCCCAGCATTTT | CASGTTREGPYGNQPQHF
few | TRBJ1-6 | TRBD1 | TRBV5-1 | TGCGCCAGCAGCTTGGGGACAGGGGGTTCACCCCTCCACTTT | CASSLGTGGSPLHF
many | TRBJ2-7 | - | TRBV11-2 | TGTGCCAGCAGCTCGCCCACTAGCTTGAGATACTACGAGCAGTACTTC | CASSSPTSLRYYEQYF
- | TRBJ1-5 | TRBD1 | TRBV28 | TGTGCCAGCAGCCACCAGGGACAGGGGGTTAATCAGCCCCAGCATTTT | CASSHQGQGVNQPQHF
few | TRBJ1-2 | - | TRBV7-9 | TGTGCCAGCAGCCTCGGAGGAGCGATCTACGGCTACACCTTC | CASSLGGAIYGYTF
- | TRBJ2-7 | - | TRBV28 | TGTGCCAGCAGAGATAGGACAGAATCCTACGAGCAGTACTTC | CASRDRTESYEQYF
- | TRBJ2-5 | - | TRBV11-2 | TGTGCCAGCAGCTTAGATGGTAGTCCACAGTGGGAGACCCAGTACTTC | CASSLDGSPQWETQYF
- | TRBJ2-4 | TRBD2 | TRBV7-8 | TGTGCCAGCAGTCCTAGCGGGGGTACGAACATTCAGTACTTC | CASSPSGGTNIQYF
- | TRBJ2-1 | - | TRBV2 | TGTGCCAGCAGGAAGGGGGTGACGAATGAGCAGTTCTTC | CASRKGVTNEQFF
- | TRBJ1-2 | TRBD1 | TRBV27 | TGTGCCAGCAGTCCACAGGGGGTTGCCCATGGCTACACCTTC | CASSPQGVAHGYTF
- | TRBJ2-3 | TRBD2 | TRBV30 | TGTGCCTGGAGTGGACTAGCGGGAGCAGATACGCAGTATTTT | CAWSGLAGADTQYF
- | TRBJ2-1 | TRBD2 | TRBV19 | TGTGCCACCGCACTCCGGACTAGCGGCAATGAGCAGTTCTTC | CATALRTSGNEQFF
- | TRBJ1-2 | TRBD1 | TRBV5-6 | TGTGCCAGCAGCTTGACAGGGGGCGTTAACCAACGCGGCTATGGCTACACCTTC | CASSLTGGVNQRGYGYTF
- | TRBJ2-7 | TRBD1 | TRBV11-2 | TGTGCCAGTCGTGGGGCAGGGGGCTATGAGCAGTACTTC | CASRGAGGYEQYF
few | TRBJ2-7 | - | TRBV6-6 | TGTGCCAGCTACTCCGAGCCCTACGAGCAGTACTTC | CASYSEPYEQYF
- | TRBJ1-1 | TRBD1 | TRBV9 | TGTGCCAGCAGCGTAGTCCTCGACCTCGGACAGGGGGGACCATCTTTGAACACTGAAGCTTTCTTT | CASSVVLDLGQGGPSLNTEAFF
once | TRBJ2-7 | - | TRBV6-6 | TGTGCCAGCAGTTACTCGGATGTCGACAGCAGCTACGAGCAGTACTTC | CASSYSDVDSSYEQYF
few | TRBJ1-1 | - | TRBV30 | TGTGCCTGGAGTGTACCGGAGACCGAGGGAGCTTTCTTT | CAWSVPETEGAFF
few | TRBJ1-2 | - | TRBV3-1/TRBV3-2 | TGTGCCAGCAGCTACAGGGTCAACTATGGCTACACCTTC | CASSYRVNYGYTF
once | TRBJ1-2 | TRBD1 | TRBV7-6 | TGTGCCAGCAGCTTAGGGACAGGGAACTATGGCTACACCTTC | CASSLGTGNYGYTF
- | TRBJ2-7 | - | TRBV3-1/TRBV3-2 | TGTGCCAGCAGCCACGCTAGCCGTTACTCCTACGAGCAGTACTTC | CASSHASRYSYEQYF
- | TRBJ2-5 | - | TRBV5-4 | TGTGCCAGCAGCTTGGCCCGTCTAGAGCCCCAAGAGACCCAGTACTTC | CASSLARLEPQETQYF
- | TRBJ1-1 | - | TRBV29-1 | TGCAGCGTGCCGGGTTTTGGGTCGGTGAACACTGAAGCTTTCTTT | CSVPGFGSVNTEAFF
- | TRBJ1-3 | - | TRBV14 | TGTGCCAGCAGAAGCGGGGGCGAAAACACCATATATTTT | CASRSGGENTIYF
- | TRBJ2-7 | TRBD2 | TRBV30 | TGTGCCTGGAGTGTACAGGTCCCTCTAGCGGGGACTTCTAGCTCCTACGAGCAGTACTTC | CAWSVQVPLAGTSSSYEQYF
few | TRBJ2-7 | TRBD2 | TRBV19 | TGTGCCAGTAGTATAGGGGGACTAGACTACGAGCAGTACTTC | CASSIGGLDYEQYF
- | TRBJ2-7 | - | TRBV11-1 | TGTGCCAGCAGCTTAGGGGGACTTAGGGTCTCCTACGAGCAGTACTTC | CASSLGGLRVSYEQYF
- | TRBJ1-1 | - | TRBV7-6 | TGTGCCAGCAGCCTAGCCGGTGGGAGCGGCACTGAAGCTTTCTTT | CASSLAGGSGTEAFF
- | TRBJ2-5 | TRBD2 | TRBV3-1/TRBV3-2 | TGTGCCAGCTCGTACTTAGGCGGGGGGGCCGGAGAGACCCAGTACTTC | CASSYLGGGAGETQYF
- | TRBJ2-3 | TRBD1 | TRBV4-2 | TGTGCCAGCACGGGGGGACAGGGAACTTCAGATACGCAGTATTTT | CASTGGQGTSDTQYF
- | TRBJ1-6 | - | TRBV14 | TGTGCCAGCAGCCAAGATTGGGGGCCTAATTCACCCCTCCACTTT | CASSQDWGPNSPLHF
- | TRBJ1-5 | - | TRBV6-6 | TGTGCCAGCAGTTACTCAACAGGGAACAATCAGCCCCAGCATTTT | CASSYSTGNNQPQHF
- | TRBJ2-7 | TRBD2 | TRBV27 | TGTGCCAGCAGCCTGCGGGCGGGAGGGCCCTACGAGCAGTACTTC | CASSLRAGGPYEQYF
- | TRBJ2-7 | - | TRBV6-6 | TGTGCCAGCAGTTACTCTGACAGCTACGAGCAGTACTTC | CASSYSDSYEQYF
- | TRBJ2-7 | - | TRBV11-2 | TGTGCCAGCAGCTCAATGAGGGCGGGACGGAGTGGTTACGAGCAGTACTTC | CASSSMRAGRSGYEQYF
- | TRBJ2-3 | TRBD2 | TRBV18 | TGTGCCAGCTCACCACGACTAGCGGGCACAGATACGCAGTATTTT | CASSPRLAGTDTQYF
- | TRBJ2-1 | - | TRBV28 | TGTGCCAGCACCCCGGCGGGATGGGTTGAGCAGTTCTTC | CASTPAGWVEQFF